The text below deals with one T cell receptor (beta chain). Per germline, CDR1 SEHNR and CDR2 FQNEAQ (reference sequence). Between the trimmed V and J ends, which lost 1 base and 7 bases, there was a span of 13 bases. The CDR3 extends over 14 amino acids. This record belongs to a study of shared T cell receptors in the human thymus. This table comes from immunoSEQ multiplex PCR, and its TCRdb copy is limited to in-frame clones, with some not included. The sample shows 500,000 to 850,000 clones, around 87% of them seen only once. This sample was also put to use in a study of human thymus T cells. Per that paper: Donors were healthy Finnish babies undergoing corrective operations for congenital heart defects. Corrective cardiac operations yielded the resected thymus tissue. Related reports documented highly overlapping thymic repertoires among unrelated individuals.

The chain links TRBV7-9 to TRBJ1-2, with D uncertain. Specimen: thymocytes. This clonotype originated in a boy under two years old with a congenital heart defect. The CDR3 DNA is TGTGCCAGCAGCTTAGGGCCGGGGATTGCTGGCTACACCTTC. Its translation is CASSLGPGIAGYTF.